The 14 T cell receptor beta chains reported below all come from one sample, sequenced in a study of vaccination and CD4 T cells after COVID-19. Treatment described: approximately nine-day PBMC culture with coronavirus spike peptide pools or control peptides (ViraFEST assay). Before the COVID-19 pandemic (2011-2018), CD4+ T cells were obtained from the unexposed donor. With the Oncomine TCR Beta short-read assay, DNA from cultured CD4+ T cells was sequenced. In this case, cultured CD4+ T cells provided the extracted genomic DNA. TCRdb itself ran the PCR reads through MiXCR, one entry per CDR3 protein. The sample holds some 9,100 distinct CDR3 sequences, 38% seen once. Their cognate antigens are unknown. Sequencing input: CD4+ T cells from blood, cultured in vitro. The receptors here all came from a human donor in good health.

The V gene is TRBV20-1, the J gene TRBJ2-7; 10 bases are shared with TRBD2. CDR1 is DFQATT and CDR2 is SNEGSKA in the germline V gene (reference sequence). The length of the CDR3 is 15 residues. V shed 1 base and J 3 bases; nucleotides not matched to a gene: 6. CDR3 nucleotides: TGCAGTGCTAGAGTGGGGACTAGCGCCTACTACGAGCAGTACTTC. It yields the protein CSARVGTSAYYEQYF.

This clonotype was seen a few times. The V call is TRBV7-9, the J call TRBJ1-1, with a weak D call TRBD1 (6 bases). CDR3 length: 14 amino acids. Trimming stripped 4 bases from V and 8 bases from J, with 17 bases between. Germline CDR1 and CDR2: SEHNR and FQNEAQ (reference sequence). CDR3 amino acids: CASSSPGAATEAFF. CDR3 sequence (DNA): TGTGCCAGCAGCTCCCCGGGGGCGGCGACCGAAGCTTTCTTT.

The gene calls are TRBV7-2 and TRBJ2-5, with D perhaps TRBD1 or TRBD2 (6 bases each). V was shortened by 5 bases and J by 3 bases, with 13 bases between the two germline ends. The germline CDR1 and CDR2 sequences are SGHTA and FQGNSA. There are 14 residues in the CDR3. In nucleotides, the CDR3 is TGTGCCAGCAGCCCATACAGGGAGGAAGAGACCCAGTACTTC. It is translated as CASSPYREEETQYF.

J is TRBJ1-2 and V is TRBV5-5; D gene uncertain. V lost 0 bases and J lost 0, with 9 bases in between. This CDR3 has 15 residues. Germline-derived CDR1 and CDR2 are SGHKS and YYEKEE (reference sequence). In DNA, the CDR3 is TGTGCCAGCAGCTTGGGGGTGGCAGCTAACTATGGCTACACCTTC. Amino acid sequence: CASSLGVAANYGYTF.

This clonotype was recorded a few times. The V call is TRBV25-1, the J call TRBJ1-5; TRBD1 might be the D (5 bases). Per germline, CDR1 MGHDK and CDR2 SYGVNS. The CDR3 consists of 12 residues. Trimming stripped 8 bases from V and 5 bases from J, with 10 bases between. CDR3: CASSWGYQPQHF. The CDR3 DNA reads TGTGCCAGCTCTTGGGGCTATCAGCCCCAGCATTTT.

The CDR3 sequence: CASSLQGASETQYF. CDR3 nucleotides: TGTGCCAGCAGCCTACAGGGGGCGTCGGAGACCCAGTACTTC. The chain combines TRBV5-8 with TRBJ2-5; TRBD1 aligns across 9 bases. Germline CDR1 is SGHTS and CDR2 is YDEGEE. The CDR3 is made up of 14 amino acids. The trim removed 4 bases at V and 5 bases at J, leaving 6 bases unmatched.

This clonotype has more than one count but fewer than ten. The chain is built from TRBV10-3 and TRBJ1-2, with unresolved D. Trimming took off 11 bases at V and 3 bases at J, with 16 bases between the two ends. Germline CDR1 is ENHRY and CDR2 is SYGVKD. The CDR3 is 13 amino acids. DNA of the CDR3: TGTGCCGCCAGCGGGGTGGGAGACTATGGCTACACCTTC. The encoded protein is CAASGVGDYGYTF.

This clonotype was seen a handful of times. CDR3 in amino acids: CASSYVDRAEGYTF. The CDR3 bases are TGTGCCAGCAGTTACGTCGACAGGGCTGAGGGCTACACCTTC. The rearrangement uses TRBV6-5 and TRBJ1-2; TRBD1 matches at 7 bases. The CDR3 runs to 14 residues. CDR1 and CDR2 (germline): MNHEY, SVGAGI. The V segment lost 2 bases and the J segment 8 bases; nucleotides outside the gene matches: 8.

The V gene is TRBV7-9, the J gene TRBJ2-1, with D perhaps TRBD1 (6 bases). The ends were cut back, 1 base at V and 9 bases at J, with 10 bases in the middle. Per the germline V gene, CDR1 is SEHNR and CDR2 is FQNEAQ (reference sequence). The CDR3 extends over 13 amino acids. For the CDR3, the DNA is TGTGCCAGCAGCTTAGAAGGGGGAGCTGAGCAGTTCTTC. It codes for CASSLEGGAEQFF.

The chain carries TRBV5-6 and TRBJ1-2; D is perhaps TRBD1 (6 bases). V dropped 0 bases and J dropped 3 bases, with 9 bases sitting between them. This CDR3 spans 14 amino acids. Germline CDR1 reads SGHDT; CDR2 reads YYEEEE. The chain's CDR3 is CASSLEQGDYGYTF. Here the CDR3 DNA reads TGTGCCAGCAGCTTGGAACAGGGTGACTATGGCTACACCTTC.

The chain is built from TRBV19 and TRBJ2-2; D gene unclear. V was clipped by 4 bases and J by 4 bases, with 7 bases between them. The CDR3 loop spans 13 amino acids. The V gene's germline CDR1 is LNHDA and CDR2 SQIVND (reference sequence). The CDR3 DNA reads TGTGCCAGTAGTACTACCTTCACCGGGGAGCTGTTTTTT. The encoded protein is CASSTTFTGELFF.

In DNA, the CDR3 is TGTGCCAGCAGCGTAGTCCCTAGCGGCCAAGAGACCCAGTACTTC. This gives the protein CASSVVPSGQETQYF. This chain links TRBV9 with TRBJ2-5, with TRBD2 identical over 7 bases. Germline V gene sequence: CDR1 SGDLS, CDR2 YYNGEE. This CDR3 is built from 15 residues. With 0 bases clipped from V and 1 base from J, the junction kept 3 bases outside the gene matches.

The chain is built from TRBV6-2 or TRBV6-3 and TRBJ2-1; 9 bases match TRBD2. The V and J ends lost 6 bases and 3 bases, in that order; junction bases with no gene match: 6. This CDR3 spans 15 amino acids. Germline CDR1 is MNHEY and CDR2 is SVGEGT. CDR3 sequence (DNA): TGTGCCAGCAGCCAACTAGCGGGCCTCTACAATGAGCAGTTCTTC. Protein: CASSQLAGLYNEQFF.

The chain links TRBV5-8 to TRBJ1-1; TRBD1 aligns across 7 bases. The CDR3 length is 15 residues. CDR1 SGHTS and CDR2 YDEGEE come from the germline V gene. V lost 1 base, J lost 8 bases, and 11 bases stayed unmatched. The CDR3 reads CASSLRGLGDSEAFF. The CDR3 DNA is TGTGCCAGCAGCTTGAGGGGACTTGGGGACAGCGAAGCTTTCTTT.